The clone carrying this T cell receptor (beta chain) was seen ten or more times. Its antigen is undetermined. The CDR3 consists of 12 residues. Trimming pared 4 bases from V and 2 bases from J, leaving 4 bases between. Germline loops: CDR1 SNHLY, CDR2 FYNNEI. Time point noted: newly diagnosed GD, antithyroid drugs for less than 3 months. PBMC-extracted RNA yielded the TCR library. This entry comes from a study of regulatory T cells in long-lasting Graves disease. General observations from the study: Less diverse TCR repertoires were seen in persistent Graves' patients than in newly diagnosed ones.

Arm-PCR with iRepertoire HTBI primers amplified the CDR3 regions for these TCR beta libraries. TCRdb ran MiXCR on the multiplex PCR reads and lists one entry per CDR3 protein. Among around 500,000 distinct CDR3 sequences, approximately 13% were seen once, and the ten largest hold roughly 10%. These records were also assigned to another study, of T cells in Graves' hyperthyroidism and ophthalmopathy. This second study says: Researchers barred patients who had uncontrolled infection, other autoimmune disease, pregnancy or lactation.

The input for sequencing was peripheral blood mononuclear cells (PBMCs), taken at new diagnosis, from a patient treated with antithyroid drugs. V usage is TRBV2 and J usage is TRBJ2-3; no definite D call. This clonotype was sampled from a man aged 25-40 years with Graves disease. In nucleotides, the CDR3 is TGTGCCAGCAGTGGGCCCACAGATACGCAGTATTTT. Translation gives CASSGPTDTQYF. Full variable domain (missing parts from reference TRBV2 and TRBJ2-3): EPEVTQTPSHQVTQMGQEVILRCVPISNHLYFYWYRQILGQKVEFLVSFYNNEISEKSEIFDDQFSVERPDGSNFTLKIRSTKLEDSAMYFCASSGPTDTQYFGPGTRLTVL.